These T cell receptor beta chains were read from a single sample in a study of PD-1 blockade in mismatch repair-deficient tumors. Data came from immunoSEQ multiplex PCR; TCRdb stores just in-frame clones and leaves some out. Among roughly 80,000 clones listed, about 84% were seen once. The sample here was peripheral blood, taken 12 weeks after starting pembrolizumab. The receptor set was obtained from an adult with mismatch repair-deficient cancer. CDR3s include the opening cysteine and the closing phenylalanine or tryptophan. The order of the fields is V gene, J gene, clone size, D gene, CDR3 protein, CDR3 DNA. The D gene is left open where the match is weak. Clone size, where shown, is once, few, many, or a class for clones that have expanded.

V: TRBV11-3; J: TRBJ1-1; size: few; D: TRBD1; CDR3: CASSRQGGNTEAFF; DNA: TGTGCCAGCAGCCGCCAGGGGGGGAACACTGAAGCTTTCTTT
V: TRBV10-3; J: TRBJ2-7; size: .; D: TRBD2; CDR3: CAISDGAGDTYEQYF; DNA: TGTGCCATCAGTGACGGTGCGGGGGATACCTACGAGCAGTACTTC
V: TRBV6-5; J: TRBJ2-2; size: .; D: TRBD1; CDR3: CASSTTGATGELFF; DNA: TGTGCCAGCAGTACCACAGGGGCAACCGGGGAGCTGTTTTTT
V: TRBV6-1; J: TRBJ2-6; size: .; D: .; CDR3: CASSEWRGTSSGANVLTF; DNA: TGTGCCAGCAGTGAATGGCGGGGAACCTCCTCTGGGGCCAACGTCCTGACTTTC
V: TRBV19; J: TRBJ1-5; size: .; D: .; CDR3: CASSISGLKDNQPQHF; DNA: TGTGCCAGTAGTATTAGTGGGCTTAAGGACAATCAGCCCCAGCATTTT
V: TRBV12-5; J: TRBJ2-7; size: .; D: TRBD1; CDR3: CASGPDREREQYF; DNA: TGTGCTAGTGGCCCCGACAGGGAGAGGGAGCAGTACTTC
V: TRBV6-5; J: TRBJ2-7; size: once; D: .; CDR3: CASSYFRDHSYEQYF; DNA: TGTGCCAGCAGTTACTTCCGGGACCACTCCTACGAGCAGTACTTC
V: TRBV10-3; J: TRBJ2-7; size: few; D: TRBD2; CDR3: CAMAGGDEQYF; DNA: TGTGCCATGGCGGGAGGGGACGAGCAGTACTTC
V: TRBV5-1; J: TRBJ2-1; size: .; D: .; CDR3: CASSLKVENPFRGNNEQFF; DNA: TGCGCCAGCAGCTTGAAGGTAGAGAACCCCTTTAGGGGCAACAATGAGCAGTTCTTC
V: TRBV30; J: TRBJ2-3; size: .; D: TRBD1; CDR3: CAWSKRGRDTQYF; DNA: TGTGCCTGGAGTAAAAGGGGGCGAGATACGCAGTATTTT
V: TRBV15; J: TRBJ2-7; size: few; D: .; CDR3: CATSRETGSYEQYF; DNA: TGTGCCACCAGCAGAGAGACAGGTTCCTACGAGCAGTACTTC
V: TRBV6-5; J: TRBJ2-5; size: .; D: .; CDR3: CASSYSGGTQYF; DNA: TGTGCCAGCAGTTACTCGGGCGGGACCCAGTACTTC
V: TRBV19; J: TRBJ1-1; size: few; D: .; CDR3: CASSMGVARMNTEAFF; DNA: TGTGCCAGTAGTATGGGGGTGGCACGCATGAACACTGAAGCTTTCTTT
V: TRBV5-4; J: TRBJ2-1; size: .; D: .; CDR3: CASSRNEFSANNEQFF; DNA: TGTGCCAGCAGCCGAAATGAGTTTTCCGCTAACAATGAGCAGTTCTTC
V: TRBV5-5; J: TRBJ2-7; size: .; D: .; CDR3: CASSQTSSTYEQYF; DNA: TGTGCCAGCAGCCAGACTAGTAGCACCTACGAGCAGTACTTC
V: TRBV13; J: TRBJ1-1; size: .; D: TRBD1; CDR3: CASTLGTVPNTEAFF; DNA: TGTGCCAGCACCCTGGGGACAGTCCCGAACACTGAAGCTTTCTTT
V: TRBV19; J: TRBJ2-5; size: .; D: TRBD1; CDR3: CASSVGQGLETQYF; DNA: TGTGCCAGTAGTGTGGGACAGGGTCTAGAGACCCAGTACTTC
V: TRBV20-1; J: TRBJ1-2; size: .; D: .; CDR3: CSATERGGYTF; DNA: TGCAGTGCTACAGAAAGGGGTGGCTACACCTTC
V: TRBV10-3; J: TRBJ1-2; size: .; D: .; CDR3: CAISESGTARGYTF; DNA: TGTGCCATCAGTGAGTCCGGAACAGCCCGTGGCTACACCTTC
V: TRBV6-5; J: TRBJ2-7; size: .; D: TRBD1; CDR3: CASSSDRDRGLYEQYF; DNA: TGTGCCAGCAGTTCTGACCGGGACAGGGGGCTCTACGAGCAGTACTTC
V: TRBV29-1; J: TRBJ1-5; size: once; D: .; CDR3: CSASDSNQPQHF; DNA: TGCAGCGCCTCCGATAGCAATCAGCCCCAGCATTTT
V: TRBV11-3; J: TRBJ1-1; size: .; D: .; CDR3: CASRIGAGANTEAFF; DNA: TGTGCCAGCAGAATAGGAGCAGGGGCTAACACTGAAGCTTTCTTT
V: TRBV11-3; J: TRBJ1-1; size: .; D: TRBD1; CDR3: CASSYRDRVEITNTEAFF; DNA: TGTGCCAGCAGCTACCGGGACAGGGTGGAGATTACTAACACTGAAGCTTTCTTT
V: TRBV18; J: TRBJ2-1; size: .; D: TRBD2; CDR3: CASSAGLADYNEQFF; DNA: TGTGCCAGCTCAGCGGGACTAGCGGACTACAATGAGCAGTTCTTC
V: TRBV28; J: TRBJ2-7; size: .; D: TRBD2; CDR3: CASSLVAGGSFYEQYF; DNA: TGTGCCAGCAGTTTAGTAGCGGGAGGTTCTTTTTATGAGCAGTACTTC
V: TRBV7-2; J: TRBJ1-2; size: .; D: .; CDR3: CASSLVRAADYGYTF; DNA: TGTGCCAGCAGCTTAGTACGGGCGGCCGATTATGGCTACACCTTC